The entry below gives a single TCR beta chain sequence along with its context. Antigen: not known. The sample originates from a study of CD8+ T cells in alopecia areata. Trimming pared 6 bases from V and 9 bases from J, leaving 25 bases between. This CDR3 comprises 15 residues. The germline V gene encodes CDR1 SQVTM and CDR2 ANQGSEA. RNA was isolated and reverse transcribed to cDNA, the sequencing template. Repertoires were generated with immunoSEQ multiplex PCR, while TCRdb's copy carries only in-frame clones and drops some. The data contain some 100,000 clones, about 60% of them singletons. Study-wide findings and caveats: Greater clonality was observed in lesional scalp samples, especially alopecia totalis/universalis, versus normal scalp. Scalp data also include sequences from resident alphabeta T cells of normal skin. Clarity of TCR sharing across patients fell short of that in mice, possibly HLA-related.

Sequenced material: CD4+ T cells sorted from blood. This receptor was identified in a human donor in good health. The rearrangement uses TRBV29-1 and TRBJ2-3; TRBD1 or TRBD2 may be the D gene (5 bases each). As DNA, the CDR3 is TGCAGCGTGGGGGTCGGGCAGATAACTATAGAAACGCAGTATTTT. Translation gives CSVGVGQITIETQYF.